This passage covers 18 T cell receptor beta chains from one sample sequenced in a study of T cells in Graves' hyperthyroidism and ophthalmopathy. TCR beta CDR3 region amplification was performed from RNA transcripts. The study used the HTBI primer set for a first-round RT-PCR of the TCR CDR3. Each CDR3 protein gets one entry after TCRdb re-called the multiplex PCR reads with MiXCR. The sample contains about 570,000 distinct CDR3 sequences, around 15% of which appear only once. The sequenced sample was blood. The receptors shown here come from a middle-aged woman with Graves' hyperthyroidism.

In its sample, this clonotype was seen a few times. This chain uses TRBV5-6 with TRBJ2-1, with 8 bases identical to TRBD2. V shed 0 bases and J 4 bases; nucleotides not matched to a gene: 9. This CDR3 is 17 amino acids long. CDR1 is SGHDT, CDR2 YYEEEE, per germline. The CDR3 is CASSLVAGTSRYNEQFF. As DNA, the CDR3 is TGTGCCAGCAGCTTGGTTGCTGGGACTAGTAGATACAATGAGCAGTTCTTC.

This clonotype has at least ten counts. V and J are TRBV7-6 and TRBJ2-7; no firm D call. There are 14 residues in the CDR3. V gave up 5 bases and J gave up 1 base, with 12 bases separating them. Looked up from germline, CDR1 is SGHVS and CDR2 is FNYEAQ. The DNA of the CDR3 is TGTGCCAGCAGCCCTAAGGACGGTTCCTACGAGCAGTACTTC. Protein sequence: CASSPKDGSYEQYF.

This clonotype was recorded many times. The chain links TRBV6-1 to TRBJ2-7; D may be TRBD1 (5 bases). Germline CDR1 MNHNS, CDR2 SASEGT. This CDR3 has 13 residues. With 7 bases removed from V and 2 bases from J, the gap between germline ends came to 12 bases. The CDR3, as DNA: TGTGCCAGCAAGGCAGGGTTGCCCTACGAGCAGTACTTC. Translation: CASKAGLPYEQYF.

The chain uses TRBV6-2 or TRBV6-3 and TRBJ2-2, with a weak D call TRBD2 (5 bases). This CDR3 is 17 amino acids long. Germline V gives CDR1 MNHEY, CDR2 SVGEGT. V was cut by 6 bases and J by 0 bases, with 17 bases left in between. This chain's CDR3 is CASSHRNGEPNTGELFF. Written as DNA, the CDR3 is TGTGCCAGCAGCCACCGTAACGGGGAACCGAACACCGGGGAGCTGTTTTTT.

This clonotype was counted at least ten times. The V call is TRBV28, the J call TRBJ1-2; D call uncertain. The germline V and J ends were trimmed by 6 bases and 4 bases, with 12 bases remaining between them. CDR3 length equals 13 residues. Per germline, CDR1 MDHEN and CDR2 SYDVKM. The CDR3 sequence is CASRRQLFYGYTF. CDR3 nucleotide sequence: TGTGCCAGCAGAAGACAACTTTTCTATGGCTACACCTTC.

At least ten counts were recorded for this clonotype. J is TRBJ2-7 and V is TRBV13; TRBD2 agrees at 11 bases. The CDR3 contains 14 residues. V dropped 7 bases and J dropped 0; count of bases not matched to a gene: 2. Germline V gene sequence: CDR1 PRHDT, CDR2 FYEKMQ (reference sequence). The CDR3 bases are TGTGCCAGCACTAGCGGGAGGTACTCCTACGAGCAGTACTTC. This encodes CASTSGRYSYEQYF.

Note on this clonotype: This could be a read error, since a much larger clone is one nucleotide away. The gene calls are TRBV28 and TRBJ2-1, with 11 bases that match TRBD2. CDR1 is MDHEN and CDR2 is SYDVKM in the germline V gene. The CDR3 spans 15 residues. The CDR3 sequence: CASSTSGSGYYERFF. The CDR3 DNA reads TGTGCCAGCAGCACTAGCGGGAGTGGTTACTATGAGCGGTTCTTC.

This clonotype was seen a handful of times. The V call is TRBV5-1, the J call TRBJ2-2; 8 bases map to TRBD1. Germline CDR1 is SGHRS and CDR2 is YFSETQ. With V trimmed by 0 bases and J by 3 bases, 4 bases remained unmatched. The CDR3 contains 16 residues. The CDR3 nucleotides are TGCGCCAGCAGCTTGGTTCAGGGGGCGTACACCGGGGAGCTGTTTTTT. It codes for CASSLVQGAYTGELFF.

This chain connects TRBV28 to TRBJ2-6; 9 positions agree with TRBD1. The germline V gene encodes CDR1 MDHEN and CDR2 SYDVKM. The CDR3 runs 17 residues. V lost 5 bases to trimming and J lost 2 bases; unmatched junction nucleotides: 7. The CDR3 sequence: CASSTGTGTPGANVLTF. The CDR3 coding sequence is TGTGCCAGCAGTACCGGGACAGGGACGCCTGGGGCCAACGTCCTGACTTTC.

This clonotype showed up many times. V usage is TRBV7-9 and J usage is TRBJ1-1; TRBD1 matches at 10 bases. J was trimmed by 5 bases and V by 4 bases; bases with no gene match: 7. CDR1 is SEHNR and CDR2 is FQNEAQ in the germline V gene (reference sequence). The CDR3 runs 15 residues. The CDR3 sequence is CASSYRTGGKTEAFF. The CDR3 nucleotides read TGTGCCAGCAGCTATAGGACAGGGGGAAAGACTGAAGCTTTCTTT. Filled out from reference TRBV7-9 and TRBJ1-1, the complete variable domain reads DTGVSQNPRHKITKRGQNVTFRCDPISEHNRLYWYRQTLGQGPEFLTYFQNEAQLEKSRLLSDRFSAERPKGSFSTLEIQRTEQGDSAMYLCASSYRTGGKTEAFFGQGTRLTVV.

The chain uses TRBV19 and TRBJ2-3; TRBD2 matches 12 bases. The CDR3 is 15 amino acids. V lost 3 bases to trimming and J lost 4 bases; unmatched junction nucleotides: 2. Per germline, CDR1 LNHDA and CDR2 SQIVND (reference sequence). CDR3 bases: TGTGCCAGTAGTATGGGACTAGCGGGTTCAGATACGCAGTATTTT. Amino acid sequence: CASSMGLAGSDTQYF.

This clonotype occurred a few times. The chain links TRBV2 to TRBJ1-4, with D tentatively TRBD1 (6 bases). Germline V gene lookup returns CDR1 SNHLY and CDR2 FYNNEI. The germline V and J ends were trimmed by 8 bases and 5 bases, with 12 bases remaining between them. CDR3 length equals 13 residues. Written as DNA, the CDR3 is TGTGCCAGCCGCAGGGGAGAGAATGAAAAACTGTTTTTT. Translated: CASRRGENEKLFF.

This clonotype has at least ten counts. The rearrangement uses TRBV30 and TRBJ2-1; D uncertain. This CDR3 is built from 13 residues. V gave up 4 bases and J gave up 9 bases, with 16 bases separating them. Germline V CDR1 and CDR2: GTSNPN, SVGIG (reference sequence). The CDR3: CAWTSGVEAEQFF. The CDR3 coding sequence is TGTGCCTGGACTTCAGGAGTAGAGGCTGAGCAGTTCTTC.

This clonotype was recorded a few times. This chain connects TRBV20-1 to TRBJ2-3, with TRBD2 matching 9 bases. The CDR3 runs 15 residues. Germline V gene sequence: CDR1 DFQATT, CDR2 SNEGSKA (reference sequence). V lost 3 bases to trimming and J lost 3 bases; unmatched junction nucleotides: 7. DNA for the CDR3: TGCAGTGCTAGTTATTTAGCGGGAGTGACAGATACGCAGTATTTT. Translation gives CSASYLAGVTDTQYF.

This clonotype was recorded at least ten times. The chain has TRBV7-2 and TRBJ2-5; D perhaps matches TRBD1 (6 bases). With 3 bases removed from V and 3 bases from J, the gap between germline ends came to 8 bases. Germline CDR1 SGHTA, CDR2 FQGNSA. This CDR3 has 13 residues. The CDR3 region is CASSFAGEETQYF. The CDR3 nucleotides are TGTGCCAGCAGCTTCGCAGGGGAAGAGACCCAGTACTTC.

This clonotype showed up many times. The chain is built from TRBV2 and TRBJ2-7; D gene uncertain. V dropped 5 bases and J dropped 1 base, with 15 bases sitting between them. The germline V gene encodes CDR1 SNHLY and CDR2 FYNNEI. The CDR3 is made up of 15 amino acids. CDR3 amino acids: CASSPRTRLSYEQYF. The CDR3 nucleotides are TGTGCCAGCAGTCCCCGGACCAGGTTATCCTACGAGCAGTACTTC.

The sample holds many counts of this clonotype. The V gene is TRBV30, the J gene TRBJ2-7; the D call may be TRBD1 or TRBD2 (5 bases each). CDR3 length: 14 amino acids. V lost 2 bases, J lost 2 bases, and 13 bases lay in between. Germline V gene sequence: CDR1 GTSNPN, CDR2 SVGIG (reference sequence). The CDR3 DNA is TGTGCCTGGAGTTCCTCCGGGACGACCTACGAGCAGTACTTC. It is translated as CAWSSSGTTYEQYF.

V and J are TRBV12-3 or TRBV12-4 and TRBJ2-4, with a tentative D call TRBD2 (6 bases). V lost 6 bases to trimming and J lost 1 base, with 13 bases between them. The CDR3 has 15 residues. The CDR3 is CASSPSGPAKNIQYF. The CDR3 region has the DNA TGTGCCAGCAGCCCGAGCGGGCCCGCCAAAAACATTCAGTACTTC.